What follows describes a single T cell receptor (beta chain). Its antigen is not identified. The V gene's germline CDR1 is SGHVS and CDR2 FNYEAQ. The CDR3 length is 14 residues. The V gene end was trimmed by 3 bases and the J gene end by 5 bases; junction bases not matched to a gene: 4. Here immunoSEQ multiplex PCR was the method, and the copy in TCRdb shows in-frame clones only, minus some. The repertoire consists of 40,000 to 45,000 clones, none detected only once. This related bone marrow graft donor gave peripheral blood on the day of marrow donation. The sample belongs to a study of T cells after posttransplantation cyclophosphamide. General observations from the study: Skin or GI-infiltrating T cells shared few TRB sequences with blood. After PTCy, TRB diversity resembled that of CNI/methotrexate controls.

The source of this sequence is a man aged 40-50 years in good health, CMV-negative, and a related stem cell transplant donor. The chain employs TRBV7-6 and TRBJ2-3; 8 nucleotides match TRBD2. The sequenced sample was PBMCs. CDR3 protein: CASSFSGILDTQYF. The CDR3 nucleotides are TGTGCCAGCAGCTTTAGCGGGATCCTAGATACGCAGTATTTT.